This T cell receptor beta chain was captured by sequencing in a study of response to subunit inactivated influenza vaccine. TCRdb independently ran MiXCR on the RT-PCR reads; one entry per CDR3 protein. The sample lists approximately 570,000 distinct CDR3 sequences, roughly 8.2% occurring once. Study-level results: Every seasonal influenza vaccination brings in few new T cells, the authors suggested.

With respect to this clonotype: Its antigen is unknown.

The CDR3 has 15 residues. The V and J ends lost 4 bases and 3 bases respectively, with 13 bases between them. In germline, CDR1 is SGHRS, CDR2 YFSETQ. This clonotype originated in a man aged 45-69 years who received an inactivated influenza vaccine. Material: PBMCs from blood, obtained 23 to 25 months after vaccination. This chain connects TRBV5-1 to TRBJ2-2; D is possibly TRBD2 (7 bases). CDR3: CASSTRGAYTGELFF. In nucleotides, the CDR3 is TGCGCCAGCAGCACCCGGGGGGCGTACACCGGGGAGCTGTTTTTT.